The T cell receptor beta chain described here comes from a study of neurological immune-mediated disorders. This clonotype was seen a handful of times. Its antigen is currently unknown. The method for making cDNA was 5'RACE, and it used 10-nucleotide random UMIs. In every sequencing run, more than 170 million TCR-beta sequences were generated from 15-18 subjects. Each CDR3 protein is one row after TCRdb ran MiXCR on the 5' RACE reads. The sample has 50,000 to 85,000 distinct CDR3 sequences; around 5.5% are singletons. Notes on the study in general: The multiple sclerosis repertoire cluster had no association with any clinical or MRI feature. While HTLV-1-associated myelopathy showed the greatest TCR clonal expansion, multiple sclerosis showed the least, falling below healthy controls.

V gave up 2 bases and J gave up 8 bases, with 12 bases separating them. This CDR3 is built from 13 residues. Germline loops: CDR1 SEHNR, CDR2 FQNEAQ (reference sequence). Sequencing was carried out using PBMCs. The sequence was obtained from a woman in her twenties or thirties with multiple sclerosis. The chain combines TRBV7-9 with TRBJ1-2; possible D gene TRBD1, 6 bases. This CDR3 is CASSLSGDLGYTF. For the CDR3, the DNA is TGTGCCAGCAGCTTATCAGGGGACCTGGGCTACACCTTC. The whole variable domain, remainder taken from reference TRBV7-9 and TRBJ1-2, is DTGVSQNPRHKITKRGQNVTFRCDPISEHNRLYWYRQTLGQGPEFLTYFQNEAQLEKSRLLSDRFSAERPKGSFSTLEIQRTEQGDSAMYLCASSLSGDLGYTFGSGTRLTVV.